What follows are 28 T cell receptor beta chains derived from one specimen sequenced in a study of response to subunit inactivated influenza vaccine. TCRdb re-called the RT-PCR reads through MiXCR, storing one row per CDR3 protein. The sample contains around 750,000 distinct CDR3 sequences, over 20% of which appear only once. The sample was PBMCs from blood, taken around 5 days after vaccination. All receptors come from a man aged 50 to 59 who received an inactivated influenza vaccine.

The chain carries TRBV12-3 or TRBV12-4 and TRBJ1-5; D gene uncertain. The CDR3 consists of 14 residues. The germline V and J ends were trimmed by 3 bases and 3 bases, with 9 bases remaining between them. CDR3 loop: CASSFRSYNQPQHF. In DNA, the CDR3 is TGTGCCAGCAGTTTTCGGAGTTACAATCAGCCCCAGCATTTT.

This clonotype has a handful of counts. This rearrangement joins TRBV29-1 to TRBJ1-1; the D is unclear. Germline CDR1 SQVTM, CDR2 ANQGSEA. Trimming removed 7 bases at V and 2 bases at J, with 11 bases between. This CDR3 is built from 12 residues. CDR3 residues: CSALGINTEAFF. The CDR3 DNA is TGCAGCGCTTTAGGGATTAACACTGAAGCTTTCTTT.

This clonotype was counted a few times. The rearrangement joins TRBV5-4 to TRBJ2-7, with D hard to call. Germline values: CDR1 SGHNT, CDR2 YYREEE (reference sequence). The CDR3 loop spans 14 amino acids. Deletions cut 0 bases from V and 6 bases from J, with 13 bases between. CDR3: CASSLESLLGEQYF. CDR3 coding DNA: TGTGCCAGCAGCTTGGAATCGCTCCTAGGCGAGCAGTACTTC. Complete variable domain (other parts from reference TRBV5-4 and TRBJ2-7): ETGVTQSPTHLIKTRGQQVTLRCSSQSGHNTVSWYQQALGQGPQFIFQYYREEENGRGNFPPRFSGLQFPNYSSELNVNALELDDSALYLCASSLESLLGEQYFGPGTRLTVT.

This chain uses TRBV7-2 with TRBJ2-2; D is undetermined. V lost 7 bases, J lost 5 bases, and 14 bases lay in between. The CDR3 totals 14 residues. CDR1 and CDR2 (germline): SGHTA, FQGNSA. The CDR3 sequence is CASKRPMGTGELFF. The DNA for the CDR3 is TGTGCCAGCAAGCGCCCAATGGGGACCGGGGAGCTGTTTTTT.

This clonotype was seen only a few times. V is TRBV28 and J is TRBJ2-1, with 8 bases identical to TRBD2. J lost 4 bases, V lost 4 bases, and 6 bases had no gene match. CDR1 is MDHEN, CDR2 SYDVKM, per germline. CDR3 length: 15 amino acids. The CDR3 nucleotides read TGTGCCAGCAGTTCAGCGGGGGCCGCTTACAATGAGCAGTTCTTC. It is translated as CASSSAGAAYNEQFF. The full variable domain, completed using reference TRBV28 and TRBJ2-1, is DVKVTQSSRYLVKRTGEKVFLECVQDMDHENMFWYRQDPGLGLRLIYFSYDVKMKEKGDIPEGYSVSREKKERFSLILESASTNQTSMYLCASSSAGAAYNEQFFGPGTRLTVL.

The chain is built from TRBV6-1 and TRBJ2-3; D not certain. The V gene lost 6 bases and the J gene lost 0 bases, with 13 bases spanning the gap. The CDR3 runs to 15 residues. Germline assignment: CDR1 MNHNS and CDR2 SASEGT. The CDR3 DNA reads TGTGCCAGCAGACCGTCGACCCTTAGCACAGATACGCAGTATTTT. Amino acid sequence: CASRPSTLSTDTQYF.

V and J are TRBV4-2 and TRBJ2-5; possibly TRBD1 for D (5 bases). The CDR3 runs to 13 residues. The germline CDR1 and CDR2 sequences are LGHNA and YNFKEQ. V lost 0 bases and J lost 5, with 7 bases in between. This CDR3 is CASSQDTGETQYF. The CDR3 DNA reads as TGTGCCAGCAGCCAAGATACAGGCGAGACCCAGTACTTC.

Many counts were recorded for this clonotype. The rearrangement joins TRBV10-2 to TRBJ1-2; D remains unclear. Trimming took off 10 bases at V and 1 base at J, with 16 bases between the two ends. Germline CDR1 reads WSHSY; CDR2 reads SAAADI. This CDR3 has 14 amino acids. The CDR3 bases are TGCGCCACCGCGGGCGCGGGGATTAACTATGGCTACACCTTC. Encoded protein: CATAGAGINYGYTF.

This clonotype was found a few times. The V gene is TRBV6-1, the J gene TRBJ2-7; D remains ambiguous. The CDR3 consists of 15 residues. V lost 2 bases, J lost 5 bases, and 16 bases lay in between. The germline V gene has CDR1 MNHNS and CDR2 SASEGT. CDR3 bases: TGTGCCAGCAGTGAACGGACCTCTCCGGGCGACGAGCAGTACTTC. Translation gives CASSERTSPGDEQYF.

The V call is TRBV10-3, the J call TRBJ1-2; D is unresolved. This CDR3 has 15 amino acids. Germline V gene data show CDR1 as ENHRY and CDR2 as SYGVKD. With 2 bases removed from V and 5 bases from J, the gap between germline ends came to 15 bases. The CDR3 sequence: CAISEVAWAMYGYTF. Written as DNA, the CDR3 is TGTGCCATCAGTGAGGTTGCATGGGCTATGTATGGCTACACCTTC.

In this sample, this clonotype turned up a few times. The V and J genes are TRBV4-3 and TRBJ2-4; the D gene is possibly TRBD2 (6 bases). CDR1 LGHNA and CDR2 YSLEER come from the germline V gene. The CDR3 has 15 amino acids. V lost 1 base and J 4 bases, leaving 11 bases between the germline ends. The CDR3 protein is CASSQAPSAKNIQYF. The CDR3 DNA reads TGCGCCAGCAGCCAAGCCCCTAGCGCGAAAAACATTCAGTACTTC.

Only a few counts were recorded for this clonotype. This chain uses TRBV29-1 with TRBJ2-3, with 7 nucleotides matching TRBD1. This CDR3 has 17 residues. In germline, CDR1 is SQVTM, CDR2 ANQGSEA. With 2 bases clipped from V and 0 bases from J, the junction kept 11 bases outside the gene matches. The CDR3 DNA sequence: TGCAGCGTTGAAATGCGTAGGGGGCTGGCGAGCACAGATACGCAGTATTTT. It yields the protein CSVEMRRGLASTDTQYF.

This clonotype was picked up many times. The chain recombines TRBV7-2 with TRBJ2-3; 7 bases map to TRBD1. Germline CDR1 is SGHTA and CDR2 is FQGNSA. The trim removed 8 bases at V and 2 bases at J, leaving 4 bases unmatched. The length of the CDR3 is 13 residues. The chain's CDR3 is CASLQGITDTQYF. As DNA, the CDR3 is TGTGCCAGCTTACAGGGGATCACAGATACGCAGTATTTT.

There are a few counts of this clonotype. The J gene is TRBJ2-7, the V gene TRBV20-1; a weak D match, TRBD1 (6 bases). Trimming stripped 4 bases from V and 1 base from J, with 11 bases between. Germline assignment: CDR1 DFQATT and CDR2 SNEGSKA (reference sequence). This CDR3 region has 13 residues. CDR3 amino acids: CSANRDTSYEQYF. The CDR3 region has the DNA TGCAGTGCTAACCGGGACACATCCTACGAGCAGTACTTC.

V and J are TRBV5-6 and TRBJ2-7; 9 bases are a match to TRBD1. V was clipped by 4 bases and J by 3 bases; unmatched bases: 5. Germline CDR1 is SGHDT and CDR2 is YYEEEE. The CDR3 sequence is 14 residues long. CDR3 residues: CASSRGTGIYEQYF. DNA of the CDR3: TGTGCCAGCAGCCGCGGGACAGGGATCTACGAGCAGTACTTC.

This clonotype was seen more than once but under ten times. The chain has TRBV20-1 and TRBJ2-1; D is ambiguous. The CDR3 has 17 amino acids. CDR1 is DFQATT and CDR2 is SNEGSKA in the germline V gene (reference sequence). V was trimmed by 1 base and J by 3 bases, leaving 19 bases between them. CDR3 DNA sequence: TGCAGTGCTAGAGTCCAGAACATCCCTGCTAGCTACAATGAGCAGTTCTTC. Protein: CSARVQNIPASYNEQFF.

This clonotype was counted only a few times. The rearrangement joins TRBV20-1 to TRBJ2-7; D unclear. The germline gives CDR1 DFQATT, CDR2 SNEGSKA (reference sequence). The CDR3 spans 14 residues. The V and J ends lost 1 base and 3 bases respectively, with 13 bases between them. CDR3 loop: CSARGRASDYEQYF. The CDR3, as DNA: TGCAGTGCTAGAGGCCGGGCATCAGACTACGAGCAGTACTTC.

The CDR3: CASSLAGQLAKNIQYF. In DNA, the CDR3 is TGTGCCAGCAGCTTGGCTGGGCAGCTAGCCAAAAACATTCAGTACTTC. The V gene is TRBV5-6, the J gene TRBJ2-4; D not certain. There are 16 residues in the CDR3. Germline CDR1 is SGHDT and CDR2 is YYEEEE. V was clipped by 0 bases and J by 0 bases, with 10 bases between them. Complete variable domain (other parts from reference TRBV5-6 and TRBJ2-4): DAGVTQSPTHLIKTRGQQVTLRCSPKSGHDTVSWYQQALGQGPQFIFQYYEEEERQRGNFPDRFSGHQFPNYSSELNVNALLLGDSALYLCASSLAGQLAKNIQYFGAGTRLSVL.

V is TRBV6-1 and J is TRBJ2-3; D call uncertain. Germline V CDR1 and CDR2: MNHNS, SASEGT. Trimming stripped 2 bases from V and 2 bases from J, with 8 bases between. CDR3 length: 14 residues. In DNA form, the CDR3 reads TGTGCCAGCAGTGAAACCTTCAACACAGATACGCAGTATTTT. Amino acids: CASSETFNTDTQYF.

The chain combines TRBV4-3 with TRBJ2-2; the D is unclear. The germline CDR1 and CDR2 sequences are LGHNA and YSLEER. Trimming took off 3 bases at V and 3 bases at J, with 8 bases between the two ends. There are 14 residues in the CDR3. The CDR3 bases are TGCGCCAGCAGCCACGACACTCACACCGGGGAGCTGTTTTTT. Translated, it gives CASSHDTHTGELFF.

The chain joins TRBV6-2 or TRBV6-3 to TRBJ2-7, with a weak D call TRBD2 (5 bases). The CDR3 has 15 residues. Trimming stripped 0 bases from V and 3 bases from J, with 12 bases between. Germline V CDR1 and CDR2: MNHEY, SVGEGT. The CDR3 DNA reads TGTGCCAGCAGTTACTCGACGAGGGTTTTCTACGAGCAGTACTTC. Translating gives CASSYSTRVFYEQYF.

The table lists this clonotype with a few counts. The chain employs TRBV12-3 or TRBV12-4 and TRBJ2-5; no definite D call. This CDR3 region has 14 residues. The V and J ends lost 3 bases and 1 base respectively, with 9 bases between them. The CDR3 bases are TGTGCCAGCAGTTTCGCAGCCCTCCAAGAGACCCAGTACTTC. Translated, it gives CASSFAALQETQYF.

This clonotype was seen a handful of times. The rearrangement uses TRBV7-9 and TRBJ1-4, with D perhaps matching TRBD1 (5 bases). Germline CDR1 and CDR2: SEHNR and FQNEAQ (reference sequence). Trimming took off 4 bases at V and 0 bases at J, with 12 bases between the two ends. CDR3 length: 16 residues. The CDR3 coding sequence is TGTGCCAGCAGCTCCTCTTGGGGCTCAACTAATGAAAAACTGTTTTTT. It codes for CASSSSWGSTNEKLFF. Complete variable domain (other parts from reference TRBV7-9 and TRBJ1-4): DTGVSQNPRHKITKRGQNVTFRCDPISEHNRLYWYRQTLGQGPEFLTYFQNEAQLEKSRLLSDRFSAERPKGSFSTLEIQRTEQGDSAMYLCASSSSWGSTNEKLFFGSGTQLSVL.

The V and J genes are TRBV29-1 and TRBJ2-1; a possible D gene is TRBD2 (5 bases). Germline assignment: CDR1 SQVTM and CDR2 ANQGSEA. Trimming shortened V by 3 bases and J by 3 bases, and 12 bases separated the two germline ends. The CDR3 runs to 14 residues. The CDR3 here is CSVDEGSIYNEQFF. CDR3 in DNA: TGCAGCGTTGATGAGGGCTCTATCTACAATGAGCAGTTCTTC.

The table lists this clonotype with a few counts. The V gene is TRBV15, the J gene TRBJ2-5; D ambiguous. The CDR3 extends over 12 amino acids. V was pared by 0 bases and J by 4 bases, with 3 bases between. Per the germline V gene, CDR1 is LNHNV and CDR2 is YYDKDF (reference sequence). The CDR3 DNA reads TGTGCCACCAGCAGAGAATTAGAGACCCAGTACTTC. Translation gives CATSRELETQYF.

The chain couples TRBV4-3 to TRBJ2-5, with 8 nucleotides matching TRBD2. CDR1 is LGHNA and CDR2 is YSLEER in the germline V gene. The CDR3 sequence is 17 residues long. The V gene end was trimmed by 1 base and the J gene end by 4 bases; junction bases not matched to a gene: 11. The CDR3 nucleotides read TGCGCCAGCAGCCAAGTTCCTTCGCGGGGGGAGGGAGAGACCCAGTACTTC. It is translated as CASSQVPSRGEGETQYF.

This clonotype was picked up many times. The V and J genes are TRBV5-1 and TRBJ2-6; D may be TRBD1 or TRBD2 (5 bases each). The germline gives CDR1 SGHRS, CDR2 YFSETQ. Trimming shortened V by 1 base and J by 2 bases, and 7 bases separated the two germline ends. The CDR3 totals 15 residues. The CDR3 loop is CASSLLGAGANVLTF. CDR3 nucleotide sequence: TGCGCCAGCAGCTTGCTGGGGGCTGGGGCCAACGTCCTGACTTTC.

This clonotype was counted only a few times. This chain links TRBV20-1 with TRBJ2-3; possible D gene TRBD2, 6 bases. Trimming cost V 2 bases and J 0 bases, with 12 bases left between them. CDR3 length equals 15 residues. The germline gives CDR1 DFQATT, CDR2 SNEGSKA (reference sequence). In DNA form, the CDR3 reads TGCAGTGCTAGACCCGGGAGCTCTAGCACAGATACGCAGTATTTT. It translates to CSARPGSSSTDTQYF.